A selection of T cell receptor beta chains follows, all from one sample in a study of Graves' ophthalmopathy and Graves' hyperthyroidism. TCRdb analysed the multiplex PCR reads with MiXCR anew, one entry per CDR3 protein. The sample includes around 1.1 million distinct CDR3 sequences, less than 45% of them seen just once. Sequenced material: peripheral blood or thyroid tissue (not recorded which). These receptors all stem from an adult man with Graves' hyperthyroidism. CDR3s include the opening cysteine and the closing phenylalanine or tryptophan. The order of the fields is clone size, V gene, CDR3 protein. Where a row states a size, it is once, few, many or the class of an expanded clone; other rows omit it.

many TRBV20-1 CSELAESIETQYF
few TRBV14 CASSQDSGTGLVGEKLFF
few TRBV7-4 CASSPITGAGELFF
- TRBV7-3 CASRRDEEEGTPGSYEQYF
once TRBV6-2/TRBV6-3 CTSNSGTVDQPQHF
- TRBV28 CAGRRTWLGELFF
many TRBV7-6 CASSLNAVTEAFF
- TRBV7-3 CANSLTVGEKLFF
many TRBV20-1 CSAAGQTQHF
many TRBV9 CASSGLSSGANVLTF
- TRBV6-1 CATAREAYLDEQYF
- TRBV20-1 CSAGGLQGSSYEQYF
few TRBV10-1 CASSAGGGDGYTF
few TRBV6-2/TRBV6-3 CASSYSTGRGPEAFF
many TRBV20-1 CSAREGLAGVGETQYF
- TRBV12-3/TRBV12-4 CASSFLLLVPGELFF
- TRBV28 CASSFAGGSNQPQHF
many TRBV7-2 CASSLGFLAQPQHF
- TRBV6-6 CASAEGANTEAFF
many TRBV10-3 CAISEGVGTGGEAFF
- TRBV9 CASSVDMGLANEQYF
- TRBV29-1 CSVDPLSTQETQYF
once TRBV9 CASSLGTGDGSPLHF
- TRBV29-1 CSVESGTGAFF
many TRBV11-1 CASSLGRQGPQQYF
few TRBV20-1 CSARDKGGAGQPQHF
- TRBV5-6 CASSPGGSPWGQYF
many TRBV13 CASSSIIGNTEAFF
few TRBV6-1 CASSPSRDRRVYEQYF
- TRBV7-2 CASSPGPETAGELFF
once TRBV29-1 CSVEDPNRSGNTIYF
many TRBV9 CASSGRDSPLHF
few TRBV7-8 CASSLVGTSGYNQPQHF
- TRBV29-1 CSVELGQGASYEQYF
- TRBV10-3 CATWAAGDQYF
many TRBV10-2 CASSEQGGGEKLFF
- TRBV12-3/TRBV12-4 CASRLGQDTEAFF
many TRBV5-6 CASTGTPAVGSPLHF
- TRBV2 CASLQNVLTF
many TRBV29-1 CSVGLGLSGQPQHF
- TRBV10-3 CAISLGGRTEAFF
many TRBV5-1 CASSLEGAGTYEQYF
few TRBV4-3 CASSQRAGVSPLHF
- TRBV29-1 CSVVLGGSETGGFSTEALF
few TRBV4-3 CASSQTITASYEQYF
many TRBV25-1 CASSADSFQETQYF
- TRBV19 CGTGRRDQPQYF
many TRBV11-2 CASSLEAGGSPLHF
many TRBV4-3 CASSDDRVRANTEAFF
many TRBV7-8 CASSFRPGTGELFF